This entry lists 17 T cell receptor beta chains sequenced from one sample in a study of shared clonotypes between healthy human individuals. The protocol was immunoSEQ multiplex PCR, while the TCRdb copy is restricted to in-frame clones and leaves out a portion. The sample lists over a million clones, 95% to 99% occurring once. Sequencing was carried out using naive CD4+ T cells sorted from blood. As to subset: CD45RA+ positively selected. These receptors all stem from a young man in good health.

The V call is TRBV7-9, the J call TRBJ2-1; TRBD2 aligns across 7 bases. Germline V gene sequence: CDR1 SEHNR, CDR2 FQNEAQ (reference sequence). V shed 7 bases, J shed 5 bases, and the junction held 8 bases outside the gene matches. This CDR3 is 14 amino acids long. CDR3 DNA sequence: TGTGCCAGCACCGGACTAGGAGGGGACAATGAGCAGTTCTTC. Its protein is CASTGLGGDNEQFF.

The gene calls are TRBV5-5 and TRBJ2-5, with D perhaps TRBD1 or TRBD2 (5 bases each). There are 14 residues in the CDR3. V lost 6 bases to trimming and J lost 5 bases, with 17 bases between them. The germline V gene has CDR1 SGHKS and CDR2 YYEKEE (reference sequence). The CDR3 here is CASNHPGQSETQYF. The DNA of the CDR3 is TGTGCCAGCAACCACCCGGGGCAGAGCGAGACCCAGTACTTC.

The chain links TRBV2 to TRBJ2-4; the D gene is possibly TRBD1 (7 bases). V lost 7 bases, J lost 6 bases, and 22 bases lay in between. Germline V gene sequence: CDR1 SNHLY, CDR2 FYNNEI. The CDR3 runs 16 residues. This CDR3 is CASTLGGQASRNIQYF. CDR3 DNA sequence: TGTGCCAGCACCCTGGGAGGACAGGCGTCAAGAAACATTCAGTACTTC. The whole variable domain, remainder taken from reference TRBV2 and TRBJ2-4, is EPEVTQTPSHQVTQMGQEVILRCVPISNHLYFYWYRQILGQKVEFLVSFYNNEISEKSEIFDDQFSVERPDGSNFTLKIRSTKLEDSAMYFCASTLGGQASRNIQYFGAGTRLSVL.

The chain combines TRBV7-9 with TRBJ1-2; D gene ambiguous. The germline V gene has CDR1 SEHNR and CDR2 FQNEAQ (reference sequence). The CDR3 length is 14 residues. Trimming shortened V by 1 base and J by 4 bases, and 10 bases separated the two germline ends. CDR3 DNA: TGTGCCAGCAGCTTAGTCTCCCAGACCTATGGCTACACCTTC. This codes for CASSLVSQTYGYTF.

The chain couples TRBV7-3 to TRBJ2-2; 8 positions agree with TRBD1. After removal of 5 bases from V and 5 bases from J, the junction contained 10 bases not matched to a gene. The CDR3 spans 16 residues. Germline lookup yields CDR1 SGHTA and CDR2 FQGTGA. The CDR3 nucleotides are TGTGCCAGCAGCCCAAGATTGTGGACAGGGACCGGGGAGCTGTTTTTT. This encodes CASSPRLWTGTGELFF.

This clone was observed once. The chain is built from TRBV5-1 and TRBJ2-2, with TRBD2 matching over 13 bases. The CDR3 is made up of 19 amino acids. CDR1 SGHRS and CDR2 YFSETQ come from the germline V gene. Trimming at V came to 1 base and at J to 1 base, leaving 7 bases not matched to a gene. Here the CDR3 DNA reads TGCGCCAGCAGCTTGTGGGCACTAGCGGGAGGGAAGAACACCGGGGAGCTGTTTTTT. This sequence encodes CASSLWALAGGKNTGELFF.

The V and J genes are TRBV5-1 and TRBJ2-3; no clear D. CDR1 is SGHRS and CDR2 is YFSETQ in the germline V gene. With 2 bases removed from V and 0 bases from J, the gap between germline ends came to 10 bases. The CDR3 length is 15 residues. The CDR3 spells CASSFQGRSTDTQYF. The DNA of the CDR3 is TGCGCCAGCAGCTTCCAAGGGCGAAGCACAGATACGCAGTATTTT. The whole variable domain, filled in from reference TRBV5-1 and TRBJ2-3, reads KAGVTQTPRYLIKTRGQQVTLSCSPISGHRSVSWYQQTPGQGLQFLFEYFSETQRNKGNFPGRFSGRQFSNSRSEMNVSTLELGDSALYLCASSFQGRSTDTQYFGPGTRLTVL.

The rearrangement joins TRBV5-5 to TRBJ2-7; 12 bases line up with TRBD2. Germline V gene lookup returns CDR1 SGHKS and CDR2 YYEKEE (reference sequence). The J segment lost 5 bases and the V segment lost 0 bases, leaving 12 bases of the junction unmatched. CDR3 size: 18 residues. The CDR3 DNA is TGTGCCAGCAGCTTGGCCCAGGGGCCTAGCGGGAGGGTAGACGAGCAGTACTTC. This gives the protein CASSLAQGPSGRVDEQYF.

This chain links TRBV6-5 with TRBJ2-7; TRBD1 matches at 7 bases. The CDR3 spans 15 residues. J lost 2 bases, V lost 2 bases, and 6 bases had no gene match. Looked up from germline, CDR1 is MNHEY and CDR2 is SVGAGI. CDR3 DNA: TGTGCCAGCAGTTACAGGCCAGGGGGAGCCTACGAGCAGTACTTC. Translating it yields CASSYRPGGAYEQYF.

The rearrangement links TRBV5-1 to TRBJ2-1, with 9 bases identical to TRBD2. The CDR3 is 17 residues long. Trimming cost V 0 bases and J 8 bases; bases outside gene matches: 12. CDR1 is SGHRS, CDR2 YFSETQ, per germline. Here the CDR3 reads CASSLAPRAGGSDEQFF. The DNA for the CDR3 is TGCGCCAGCAGCTTGGCCCCTAGGGCGGGAGGGTCGGATGAGCAGTTCTTC.

This clone came up once. This chain connects TRBV27 to TRBJ2-6; D call uncertain. The CDR3 spans 16 residues. Looked up from germline, CDR1 is MNHEY and CDR2 is SMNVEV (reference sequence). Trimming shortened V by 6 bases and J by 1 base, and 13 bases separated the two germline ends. In DNA, the CDR3 is TGTGCCAGCAGCCCCTTACCGGGTTCTGGGGCCAACGTCCTGACTTTC. It codes for CASSPLPGSGANVLTF.

The rearrangement uses TRBV12-5 and TRBJ1-5; 7 nucleotides line up with TRBD1. The CDR3 consists of 15 residues. V trimming: 7 bases; J trimming: 9 bases; junction bases outside the gene matches: 15. Germline CDR1 reads LGHNT; CDR2 reads FRNRAP. The CDR3 loop is CASVILQGGARPQHF. The CDR3 region has the DNA TGTGCTAGTGTCATACTCCAGGGGGGTGCAAGGCCCCAGCATTTT.

The genes are TRBV2 and TRBJ2-1, with 11 bases aligning to TRBD2. After removal of 6 bases from V and 3 bases from J, the junction contained 4 bases not matched to a gene. CDR3 length: 15 residues. The germline gives CDR1 SNHLY, CDR2 FYNNEI. CDR3 protein: CASRKTSGSYNEQFF. The CDR3 coding sequence is TGTGCCAGCAGGAAAACTAGCGGGAGCTACAATGAGCAGTTCTTC.

The J gene is TRBJ2-1, the V gene TRBV27, with TRBD2 matching over 9 bases. The CDR3 is 17 residues long. The V gene's germline CDR1 is MNHEY and CDR2 SMNVEV (reference sequence). Trimming took 7 bases from V and 0 from J; bases not matched to a gene: 10. As DNA, the CDR3 is TGTGCCAGCATCGGGCTAGCGGGGACCAGCTCCTACAATGAGCAGTTCTTC. It translates to CASIGLAGTSSYNEQFF.

The rearrangement joins TRBV7-2 to TRBJ1-3, with TRBD1 as a possible D gene (5 bases). Germline loops: CDR1 SGHTA, CDR2 FQGNSA. V lost 1 base to trimming and J lost 4 bases, with 17 bases between them. The CDR3 has 17 amino acids. The CDR3 bases are TGTGCCAGCAGCTTAGGAAGGGGATTGGGCTCGGGAAACACCATATATTTT. Its translation is CASSLGRGLGSGNTIYF.

This clone was recorded once. The chain links TRBV5-8 to TRBJ1-2; D ambiguous. The V gene's germline CDR1 is SGHTS and CDR2 YDEGEE. V gave up 0 bases and J gave up 4 bases, with 7 bases separating them. The CDR3 sequence is 13 residues long. CDR3 loop: CASSLVVGYGYTF. The CDR3 nucleotides read TGTGCCAGCAGCTTGGTGGTGGGCTATGGCTACACCTTC.

The rearrangement joins TRBV5-1 to TRBJ2-7; 10 nucleotides match TRBD1. The CDR3 consists of 15 residues. Looked up from germline, CDR1 is SGHRS and CDR2 is YFSETQ. Losses at the gene ends were 3 bases for V and 0 bases for J; bases not matched to a gene: 3. CDR3 sequence reads: CASSSGQGISYEQYF. The CDR3, as DNA: TGCGCCAGCAGCTCGGGACAGGGGATCTCCTACGAGCAGTACTTC.